This T cell receptor (beta chain) was documented in a study of T cells in Graves' hyperthyroidism and ophthalmopathy. Study-level results: Most thyroid clonotypes expanded above 0.001 appeared in blood too.

Template material for amplifying TCR beta CDR3 regions consisted of RNA transcripts. The HTBI primer set was used in a first-round RT-PCR of the TCR CDR3. MiXCR, run by TCRdb on the multiplex PCR reads, gives a single entry per CDR3 protein. The sample includes about 740,000 distinct CDR3 sequences, around 13% of them seen just once. The CDR3 spans 16 residues. CDR1 MNHNS and CDR2 SASEGT come from the germline V gene. After removal of 5 bases from V and 1 base from J, the junction contained 10 bases not matched to a gene. Note on this clonotype: Its target is unknown.

V usage is TRBV6-1 and J usage is TRBJ2-7, with 8 bases fitting TRBD1. The sequencing input was blood. The receptor was derived from a woman between 18 and 30 years old with Graves' hyperthyroidism. In DNA form, the CDR3 reads TGTGCCAGCAGTTCCAACCGACAGGGGAGATCCTACGAGCAGTACTTC. It yields the protein CASSSNRQGRSYEQYF.